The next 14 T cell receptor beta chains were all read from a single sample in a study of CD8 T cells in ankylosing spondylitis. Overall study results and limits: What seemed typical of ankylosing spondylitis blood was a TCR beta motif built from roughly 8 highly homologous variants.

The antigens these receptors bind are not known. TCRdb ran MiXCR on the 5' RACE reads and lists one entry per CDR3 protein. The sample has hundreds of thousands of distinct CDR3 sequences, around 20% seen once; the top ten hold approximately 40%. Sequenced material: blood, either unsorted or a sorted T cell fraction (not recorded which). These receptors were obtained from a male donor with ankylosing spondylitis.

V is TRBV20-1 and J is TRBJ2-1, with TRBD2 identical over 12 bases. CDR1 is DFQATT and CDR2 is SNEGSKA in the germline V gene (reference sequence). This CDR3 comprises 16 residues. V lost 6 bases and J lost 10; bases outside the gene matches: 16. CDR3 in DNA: TGCAGTGCGACGACACCTCGGACTAGCGGGAATGGAGAGCAGTTCTTC. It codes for CSATTPRTSGNGEQFF.

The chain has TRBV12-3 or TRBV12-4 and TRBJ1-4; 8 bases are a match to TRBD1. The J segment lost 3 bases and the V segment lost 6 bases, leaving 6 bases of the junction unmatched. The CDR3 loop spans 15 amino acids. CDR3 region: CASSSIQGANEKLFF. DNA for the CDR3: TGTGCCAGCAGCTCTATACAGGGGGCTAATGAAAAACTGTTTTTT.

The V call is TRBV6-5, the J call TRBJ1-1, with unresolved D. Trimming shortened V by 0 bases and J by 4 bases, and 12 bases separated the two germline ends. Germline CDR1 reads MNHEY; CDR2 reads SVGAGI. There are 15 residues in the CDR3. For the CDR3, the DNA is TGTGCCAGCAGTTACTCGAGGGAGGGCGGCACTGAAGCTTTCTTT. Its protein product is CASSYSREGGTEAFF.

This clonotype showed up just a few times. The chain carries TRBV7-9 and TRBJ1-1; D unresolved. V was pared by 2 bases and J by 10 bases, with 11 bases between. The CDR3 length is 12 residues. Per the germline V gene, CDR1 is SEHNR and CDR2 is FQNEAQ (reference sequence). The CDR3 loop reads CASSLRLGGAFF. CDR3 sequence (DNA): TGTGCCAGCAGCTTAAGGTTAGGAGGAGCTTTCTTT. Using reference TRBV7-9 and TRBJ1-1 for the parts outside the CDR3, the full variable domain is DTGVSQNPRHKITKRGQNVTFRCDPISEHNRLYWYRQTLGQGPEFLTYFQNEAQLEKSRLLSDRFSAERPKGSFSTLEIQRTEQGDSAMYLCASSLRLGGAFFGQGTRLTVV.

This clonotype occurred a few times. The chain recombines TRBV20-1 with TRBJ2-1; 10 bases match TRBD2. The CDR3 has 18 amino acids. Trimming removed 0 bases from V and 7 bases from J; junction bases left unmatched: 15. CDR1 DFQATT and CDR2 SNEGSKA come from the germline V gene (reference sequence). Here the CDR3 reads CSARDLGTSDPRGNEQFF. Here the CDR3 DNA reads TGCAGTGCTAGAGATCTAGGGACTAGCGACCCCCGGGGGAATGAGCAGTTCTTC.

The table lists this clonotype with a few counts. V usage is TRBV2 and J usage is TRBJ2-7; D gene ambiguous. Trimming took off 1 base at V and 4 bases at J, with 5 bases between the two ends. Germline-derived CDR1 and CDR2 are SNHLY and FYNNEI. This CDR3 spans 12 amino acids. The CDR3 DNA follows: TGTGCCAGCAGTGAAGGCTATTACGAGCAGTACTTC. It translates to CASSEGYYEQYF.

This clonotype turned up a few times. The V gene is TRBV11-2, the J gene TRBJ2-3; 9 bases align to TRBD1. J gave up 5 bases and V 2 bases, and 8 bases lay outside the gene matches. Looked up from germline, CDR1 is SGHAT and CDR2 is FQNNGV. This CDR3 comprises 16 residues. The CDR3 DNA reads TGTGCCAGCAGCTTATTCCCCGGGACAGGGTTAGATACGCAGTATTTT. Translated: CASSLFPGTGLDTQYF.

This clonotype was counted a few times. CDR3 nucleotides: TGTGCCAGCAGCTTTTGGGTACGGGGGTCGGATACGCAGTATTTT. Translating gives CASSFWVRGSDTQYF. This sequence joins TRBV11-2 and TRBJ2-3; a possible D gene is TRBD2 (6 bases). Per germline, CDR1 SGHAT and CDR2 FQNNGV. The V and J ends lost 3 bases and 6 bases respectively, with 16 bases between them. The CDR3 runs to 15 residues.

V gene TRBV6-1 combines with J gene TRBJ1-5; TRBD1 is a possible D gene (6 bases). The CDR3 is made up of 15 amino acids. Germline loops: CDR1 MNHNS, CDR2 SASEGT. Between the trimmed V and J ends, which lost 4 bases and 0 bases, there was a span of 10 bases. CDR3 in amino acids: CASSGQEYSNQPQHF. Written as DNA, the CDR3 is TGTGCCAGCAGTGGACAGGAGTATAGCAATCAGCCCCAGCATTTT.

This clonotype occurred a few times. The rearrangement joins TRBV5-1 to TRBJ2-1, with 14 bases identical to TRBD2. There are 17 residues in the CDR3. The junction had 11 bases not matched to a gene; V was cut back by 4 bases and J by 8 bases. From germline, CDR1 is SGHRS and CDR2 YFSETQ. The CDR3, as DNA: TGCGCCAGCAGCGAGGCGACTAGCGGGGGGGCCCTAGATGAGCAGTTCTTC. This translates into CASSEATSGGALDEQFF.

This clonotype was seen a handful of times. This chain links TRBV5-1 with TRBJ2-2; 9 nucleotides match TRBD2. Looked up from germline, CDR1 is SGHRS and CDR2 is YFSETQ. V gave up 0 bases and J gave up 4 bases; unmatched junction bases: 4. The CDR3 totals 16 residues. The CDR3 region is CASSLAAGGGTGELFF. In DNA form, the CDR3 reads TGCGCCAGCAGCTTGGCAGCGGGAGGAGGCACCGGGGAGCTGTTTTTT.

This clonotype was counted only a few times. CDR3 in amino acids: CASSPGLIYEQYF. The CDR3 DNA reads TGTGCCAGCAGCCCGGGACTAATTTACGAGCAGTACTTC. The chain is built from TRBV14 and TRBJ2-7; TRBD2 aligns across 7 bases. This CDR3 has 13 amino acids. From germline, CDR1 is SGHDN and CDR2 FVKESK. With V trimmed by 4 bases and J by 4 bases, 4 bases remained unmatched.

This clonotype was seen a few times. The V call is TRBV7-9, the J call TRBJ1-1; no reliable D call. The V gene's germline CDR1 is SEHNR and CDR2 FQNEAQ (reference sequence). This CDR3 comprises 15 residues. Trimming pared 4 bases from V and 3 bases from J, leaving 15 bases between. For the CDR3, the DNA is TGTGCCAGCAGCTGGATGGAAGGGAGGTACACTGAAGCTTTCTTT. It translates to CASSWMEGRYTEAFF.

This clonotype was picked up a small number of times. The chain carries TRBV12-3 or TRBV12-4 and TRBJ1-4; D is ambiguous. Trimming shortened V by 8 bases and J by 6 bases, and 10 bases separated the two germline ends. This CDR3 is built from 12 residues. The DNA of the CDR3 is TGTGCCAGCGGCCCCCAACATGAAAAACTGTTTTTT. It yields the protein CASGPQHEKLFF.